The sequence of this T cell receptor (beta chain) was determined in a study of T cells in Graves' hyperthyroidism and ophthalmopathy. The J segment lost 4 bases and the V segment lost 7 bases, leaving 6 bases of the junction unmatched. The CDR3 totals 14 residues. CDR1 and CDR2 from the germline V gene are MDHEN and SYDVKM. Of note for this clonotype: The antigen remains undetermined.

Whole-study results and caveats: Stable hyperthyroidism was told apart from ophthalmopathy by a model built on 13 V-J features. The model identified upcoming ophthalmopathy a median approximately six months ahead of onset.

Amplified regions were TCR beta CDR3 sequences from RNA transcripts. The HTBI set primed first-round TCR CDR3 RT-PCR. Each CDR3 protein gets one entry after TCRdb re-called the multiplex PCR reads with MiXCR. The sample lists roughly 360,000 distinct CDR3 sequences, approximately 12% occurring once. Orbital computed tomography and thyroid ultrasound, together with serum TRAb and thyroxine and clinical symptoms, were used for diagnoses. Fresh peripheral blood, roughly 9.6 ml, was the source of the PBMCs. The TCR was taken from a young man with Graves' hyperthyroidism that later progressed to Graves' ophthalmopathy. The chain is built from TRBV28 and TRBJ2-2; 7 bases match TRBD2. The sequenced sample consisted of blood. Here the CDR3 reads CASTRSGVTGELFF. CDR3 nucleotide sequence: TGTGCCAGCACTCGGAGCGGGGTCACCGGGGAGCTGTTTTTT.